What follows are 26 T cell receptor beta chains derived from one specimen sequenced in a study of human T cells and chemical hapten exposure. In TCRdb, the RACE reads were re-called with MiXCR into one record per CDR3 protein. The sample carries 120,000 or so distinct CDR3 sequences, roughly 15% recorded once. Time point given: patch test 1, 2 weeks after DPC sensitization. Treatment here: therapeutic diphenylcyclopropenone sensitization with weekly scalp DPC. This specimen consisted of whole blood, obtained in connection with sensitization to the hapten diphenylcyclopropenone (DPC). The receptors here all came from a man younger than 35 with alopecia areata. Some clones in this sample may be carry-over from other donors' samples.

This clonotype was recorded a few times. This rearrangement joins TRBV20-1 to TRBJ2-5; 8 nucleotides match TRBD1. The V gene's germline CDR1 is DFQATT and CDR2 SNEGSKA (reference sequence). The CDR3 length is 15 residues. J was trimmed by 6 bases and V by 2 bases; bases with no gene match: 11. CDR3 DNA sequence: TGCAGTGCTAGATGGGGCTTGGACAGGGCCAAGACCCAGTACTTC. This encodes CSARWGLDRAKTQYF.

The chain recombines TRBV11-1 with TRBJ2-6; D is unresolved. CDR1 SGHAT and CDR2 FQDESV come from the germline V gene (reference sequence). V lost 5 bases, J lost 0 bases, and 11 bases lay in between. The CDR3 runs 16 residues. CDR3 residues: CASSRPGLSGANVLTF. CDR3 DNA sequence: TGTGCCAGCAGCCGACCCGGGCTCTCTGGGGCCAACGTCCTGACTTTC. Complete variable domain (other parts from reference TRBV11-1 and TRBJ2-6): EAEVAQSPRYKITEKSQAVAFWCDPISGHATLYWYRQILGQGPELLVQFQDESVVDDSQLPKDRFSAERLKGVDSTLKIQPAELGDSAMYLCASSRPGLSGANVLTFGAGSRLTVL.

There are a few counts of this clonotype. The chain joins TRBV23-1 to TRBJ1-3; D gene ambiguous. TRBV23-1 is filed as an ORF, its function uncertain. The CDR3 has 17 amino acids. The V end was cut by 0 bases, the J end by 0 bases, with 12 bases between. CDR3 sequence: CASSQSRVADSGNTIYF. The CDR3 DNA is TGCGCCAGCAGTCAATCGAGGGTCGCCGACTCTGGAAACACCATATATTTT.

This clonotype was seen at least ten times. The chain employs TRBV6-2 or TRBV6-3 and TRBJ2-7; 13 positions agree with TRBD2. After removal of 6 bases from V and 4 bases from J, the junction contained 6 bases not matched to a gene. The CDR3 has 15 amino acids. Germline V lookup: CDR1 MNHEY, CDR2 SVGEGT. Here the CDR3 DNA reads TGTGCCAGCAGACAAGGACTAGCGGGGGTTTACGAGCAGTACTTC. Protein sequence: CASRQGLAGVYEQYF.

The CDR3 loop is CSVDRRSREETQYF. The CDR3 DNA sequence: TGCAGCGTTGATCGAAGGAGCAGGGAAGAGACCCAGTACTTC. The chain joins TRBV29-1 to TRBJ2-5; the D gene is possibly TRBD1 (5 bases). Germline values: CDR1 SQVTM, CDR2 ANQGSEA. Trimming pared 3 bases from V and 3 bases from J, leaving 14 bases between. The length of the CDR3 is 14 residues. Complete variable domain (other parts from reference TRBV29-1 and TRBJ2-5): SAVISQKPSRDICQRGTSLTIQCQVDSQVTMMFWYRQQPGQSLTLIATANQGSEATYESGFVIDKFPISRPNLTFSTLTVSNMSPEDSSIYLCSVDRRSREETQYFGPGTRLLVL.

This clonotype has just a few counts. The CDR3 is CASSTNRDRGHNEQFF. Written as DNA, the CDR3 is TGTGCCAGCAGCACAAACCGGGACAGGGGCCACAATGAGCAGTTCTTC. This chain connects TRBV21-1 to TRBJ2-1; TRBD1 is the table's D call and was not checked against the DNA. TRBV21-1 is classified as a pseudogene. The CDR3 contains 16 residues.

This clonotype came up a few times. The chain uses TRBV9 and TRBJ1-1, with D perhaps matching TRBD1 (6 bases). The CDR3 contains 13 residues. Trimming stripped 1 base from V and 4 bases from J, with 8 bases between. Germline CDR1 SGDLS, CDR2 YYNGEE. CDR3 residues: CASSVSGVTEAFF. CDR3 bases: TGTGCCAGCAGCGTATCAGGGGTCACTGAAGCTTTCTTT. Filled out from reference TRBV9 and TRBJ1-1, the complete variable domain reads DSGVTQTPKHLITATGQRVTLRCSPRSGDLSVYWYQQSLDQGLQFLIQYYNGEERAKGNILERFSAQQFPDLHSELNLSSLELGDSALYFCASSVSGVTEAFFGQGTRLTVV.

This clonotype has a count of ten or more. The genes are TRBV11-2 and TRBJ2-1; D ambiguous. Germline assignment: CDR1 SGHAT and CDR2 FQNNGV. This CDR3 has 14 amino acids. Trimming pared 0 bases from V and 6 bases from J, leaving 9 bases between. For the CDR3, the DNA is TGTGCCAGCAGCTTAGATCGCCAGGTCAATGAGCAGTTCTTC. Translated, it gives CASSLDRQVNEQFF.

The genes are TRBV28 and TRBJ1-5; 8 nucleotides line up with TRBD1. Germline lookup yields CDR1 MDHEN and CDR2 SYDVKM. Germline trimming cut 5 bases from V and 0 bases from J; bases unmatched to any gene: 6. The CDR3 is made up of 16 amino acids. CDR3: CASSTRTGNSNQPQHF. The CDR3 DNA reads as TGTGCCAGCAGTACCCGGACAGGGAATAGCAATCAGCCCCAGCATTTT.

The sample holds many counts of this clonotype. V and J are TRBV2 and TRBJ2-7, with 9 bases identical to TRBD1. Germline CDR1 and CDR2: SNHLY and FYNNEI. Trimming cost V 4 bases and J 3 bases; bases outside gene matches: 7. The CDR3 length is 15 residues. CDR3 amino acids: CASSGRDRDSYEQYV. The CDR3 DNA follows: TGTGCCAGCAGTGGCCGGGACAGGGACAGCTACGAGCAGTACGTC.

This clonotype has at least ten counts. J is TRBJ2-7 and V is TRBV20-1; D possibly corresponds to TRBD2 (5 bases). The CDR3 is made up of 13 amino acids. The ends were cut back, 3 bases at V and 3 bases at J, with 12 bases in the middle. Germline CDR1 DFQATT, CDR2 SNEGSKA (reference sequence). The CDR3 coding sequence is TGCAGTGCTAGGTCCGGGGTGGACTACGAGCAGTACTTC. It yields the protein CSARSGVDYEQYF.

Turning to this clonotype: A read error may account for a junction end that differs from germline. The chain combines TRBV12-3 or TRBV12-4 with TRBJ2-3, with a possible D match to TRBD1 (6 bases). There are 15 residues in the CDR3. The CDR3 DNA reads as TGTGCCAGCAGCTTAGGGGGTTACCACATAAATACGCAGTATTTT. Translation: CASSLGGYHINTQYF.

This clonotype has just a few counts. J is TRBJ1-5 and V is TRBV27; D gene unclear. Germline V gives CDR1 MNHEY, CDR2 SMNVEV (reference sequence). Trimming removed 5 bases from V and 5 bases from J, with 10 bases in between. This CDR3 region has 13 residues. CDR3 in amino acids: CASSPARYQPQHF. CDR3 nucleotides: TGTGCCAGCAGTCCCGCCAGATATCAGCCCCAGCATTTT.

CDR3: CASSLAPTATNEKLFF. In DNA, the CDR3 is TGTGCCAGCAGTTTGGCCCCGACAGCTACTAATGAAAAACTGTTTTTT. The chain has TRBV27 and TRBJ1-4; a possible D gene is TRBD1 (5 bases). Trimming removed 3 bases at V and 2 bases at J, with 13 bases between. Germline V gene data show CDR1 as MNHEY and CDR2 as SMNVEV (reference sequence). This CDR3 has 16 amino acids.

CDR3 sequence reads: CSARLEDAPNQPQHF. CDR3 sequence (DNA): TGCAGTGCTAGGCTCGAGGACGCTCCCAATCAGCCCCAGCATTTT. J is TRBJ1-5 and V is TRBV20-1; D call uncertain. This CDR3 has 15 residues. Trimming pared 3 bases from V and 3 bases from J, leaving 15 bases between. CDR1 and CDR2 from the germline V gene are DFQATT and SNEGSKA (reference sequence).

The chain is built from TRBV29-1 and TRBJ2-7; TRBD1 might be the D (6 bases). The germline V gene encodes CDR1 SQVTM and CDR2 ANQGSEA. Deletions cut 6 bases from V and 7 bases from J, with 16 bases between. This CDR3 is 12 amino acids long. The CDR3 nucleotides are TGCAGCGTCGAATGGACAGCCGGGGAGCAGTACTTC. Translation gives CSVEWTAGEQYF.

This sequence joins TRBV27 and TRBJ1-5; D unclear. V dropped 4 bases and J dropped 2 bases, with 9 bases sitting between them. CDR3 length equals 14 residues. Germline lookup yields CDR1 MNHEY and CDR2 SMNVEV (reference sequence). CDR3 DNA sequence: TGTGCCAGCAGTTGGTCCGGGGGCAATCAGCCCCAGCATTTT. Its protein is CASSWSGGNQPQHF.

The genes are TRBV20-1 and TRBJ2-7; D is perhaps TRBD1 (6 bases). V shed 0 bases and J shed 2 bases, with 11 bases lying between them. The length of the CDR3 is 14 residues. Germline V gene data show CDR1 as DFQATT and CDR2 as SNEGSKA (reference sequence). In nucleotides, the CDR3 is TGCAGTGCTAGAGAGCAGGGGCGAACCTACGAGCAGTACTTC. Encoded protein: CSAREQGRTYEQYF.

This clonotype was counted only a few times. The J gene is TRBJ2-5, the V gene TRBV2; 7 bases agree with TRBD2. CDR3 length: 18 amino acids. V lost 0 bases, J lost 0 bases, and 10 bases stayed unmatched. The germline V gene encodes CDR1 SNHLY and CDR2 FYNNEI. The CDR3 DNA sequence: TGTGCCAGCAGTGAAGCCTCTTCCGGTACTAGCGACCAAGAGACCCAGTACTTC. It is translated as CASSEASSGTSDQETQYF.

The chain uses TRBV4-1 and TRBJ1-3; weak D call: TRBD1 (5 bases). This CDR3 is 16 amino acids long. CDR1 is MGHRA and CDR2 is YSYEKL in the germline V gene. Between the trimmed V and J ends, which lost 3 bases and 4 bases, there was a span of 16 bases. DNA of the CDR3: TGCGCCAGCAGCCACCCCTCCAGGGAGGTAGGAAACACCATATATTTT. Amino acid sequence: CASSHPSREVGNTIYF.

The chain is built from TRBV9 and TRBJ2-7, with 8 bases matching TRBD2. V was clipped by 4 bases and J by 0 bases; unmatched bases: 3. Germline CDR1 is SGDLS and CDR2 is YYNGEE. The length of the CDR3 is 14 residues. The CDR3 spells CASSPRGGSYEQYF. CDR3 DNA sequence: TGTGCCAGCAGCCCACGGGGGGGCTCCTACGAGCAGTACTTC.

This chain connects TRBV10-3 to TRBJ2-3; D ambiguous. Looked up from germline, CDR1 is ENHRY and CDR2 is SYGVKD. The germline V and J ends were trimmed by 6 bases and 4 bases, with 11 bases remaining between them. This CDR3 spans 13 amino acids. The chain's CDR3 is CAIRDLWADTQYF. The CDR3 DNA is TGTGCCATCAGGGACCTGTGGGCAGATACGCAGTATTTT.

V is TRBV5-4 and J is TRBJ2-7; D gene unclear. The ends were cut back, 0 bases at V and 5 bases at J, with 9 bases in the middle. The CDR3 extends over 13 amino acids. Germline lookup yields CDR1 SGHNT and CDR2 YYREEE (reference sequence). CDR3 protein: CASSLEAINEQYF. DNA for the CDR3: TGTGCCAGCAGCTTGGAAGCGATTAACGAGCAGTACTTC.

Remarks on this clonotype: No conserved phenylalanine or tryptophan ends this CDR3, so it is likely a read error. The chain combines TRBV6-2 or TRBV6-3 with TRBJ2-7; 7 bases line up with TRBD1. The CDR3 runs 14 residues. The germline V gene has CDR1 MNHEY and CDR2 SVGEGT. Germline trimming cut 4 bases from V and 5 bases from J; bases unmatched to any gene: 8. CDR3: CASSFSTGLDEQYD. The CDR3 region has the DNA TGTGCCAGCAGTTTTTCGACAGGGTTGGACGAGCAGTACGAC.

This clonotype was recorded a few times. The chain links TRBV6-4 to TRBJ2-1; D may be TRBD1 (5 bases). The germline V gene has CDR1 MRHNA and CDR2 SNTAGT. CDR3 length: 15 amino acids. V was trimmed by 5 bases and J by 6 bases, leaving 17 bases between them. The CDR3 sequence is CASSPFGRVSNEQFF. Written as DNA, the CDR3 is TGTGCCAGCAGTCCCTTCGGCAGGGTATCCAATGAGCAGTTCTTC.

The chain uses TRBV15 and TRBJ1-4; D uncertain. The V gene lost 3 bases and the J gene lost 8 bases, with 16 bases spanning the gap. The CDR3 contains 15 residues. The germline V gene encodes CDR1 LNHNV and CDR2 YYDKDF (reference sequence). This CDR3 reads CATSSGLGVGEKLFF. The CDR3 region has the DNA TGTGCCACCAGCAGTGGACTAGGAGTCGGGGAAAAACTGTTTTTT.